The entry below gives a single T cell receptor (beta chain) sequence along with its context. This specimen belongs to a study of human T cells and chemical hapten exposure. The overall study: It was small differences in pooled library volume that mainly caused per-sample TCR yields to vary.

As the library was built, unique molecular identifiers were attached to individual cDNA molecules. Via MiXCR, TCRdb re-called the reads, giving one row per CDR3 protein. The sample yields more than 3,000 distinct CDR3 sequences, about half seen once. CDR1 MDHEN and CDR2 SYDVKM come from the germline V gene. The CDR3 consists of 17 residues. V gave up 4 bases and J gave up 4 bases; unmatched junction bases: 9. Whole blood, unfractionated, served as the material for total RNA extraction. The rearrangement links TRBV28 to TRBJ2-1, with 11 bases identical to TRBD2. The sequenced material came from whole blood. The clonotype was recovered from a human donor who had alopecia or was a healthy volunteer (not recorded which). Some clones in this sample may be carry-over from other donors' samples. This table probably holds off-target reads from a library built for another chain. CDR3 nucleotides: TGTGCCAGCAGTTCCCCGGTAGCGGGAGGGCCTTACAATGAGCAGTTCTTC. It translates to CASSSPVAGGPYNEQFF.